This TCR beta chain was obtained from a study of Ad26.COV2.S vaccination and SARS-CoV-2 variants. Points on this clone: Antigen: not known.

The assay was immunoSEQ multiplex PCR, and TCRdb's table has in-frame clones only and misses some. The profile covers 360,000 or so clones, with 89% appearing a single time and under 2% taken by the ten largest. Findings and caveats of the study: Non-spike TCR breadth showed similarity between vaccine and placebo recipients. Overall T cell responses may have been underestimated by the analyses of TCR breadth and depth.

Treatment reported: some 19 received Ad26.COV2.S at low or high dose, single or two shots; several received placebo; per-sample allocation not given. Repertoires come from day 63 after the first vaccine or placebo injection. Donation came from an adult in Boston who was aged 18-55 years. Wuhan-strain spike was delivered by a replication-incompetent Ad26 vector. This sequence was found in a person between 18 and 65 years old who received the Ad26.COV2.S COVID-19 vaccine or a placebo. The sequenced sample was peripheral blood, obtained in a trial of Ad26.COV2.S vaccine versus placebo.

CDR3 residues: CASSKSNYLYGYTF. In DNA, the CDR3 is TGTGCCAGCAGTAAATCAAACTATTTGTATGGCTACACCTTC. V usage is TRBV28 and J usage is TRBJ1-2, with D unclear. CDR1 is MDHEN, CDR2 SYDVKM, per germline. With 5 bases removed from V and 5 bases from J, the gap between germline ends came to 15 bases. The CDR3 runs 14 residues.